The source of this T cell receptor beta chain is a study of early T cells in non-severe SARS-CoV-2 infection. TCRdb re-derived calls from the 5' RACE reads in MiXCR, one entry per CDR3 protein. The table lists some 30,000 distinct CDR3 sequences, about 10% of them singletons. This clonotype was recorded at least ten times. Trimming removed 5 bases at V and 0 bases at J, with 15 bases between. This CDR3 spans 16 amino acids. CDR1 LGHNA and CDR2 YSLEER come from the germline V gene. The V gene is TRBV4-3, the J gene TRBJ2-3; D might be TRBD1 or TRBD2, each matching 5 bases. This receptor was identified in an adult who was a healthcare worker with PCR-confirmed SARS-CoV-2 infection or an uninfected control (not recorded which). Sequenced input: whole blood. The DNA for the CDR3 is TGCGCCAGCAGCGTCCGGGACCCCAGTAGCACAGATACGCAGTATTTT. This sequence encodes CASSVRDPSSTDTQYF.